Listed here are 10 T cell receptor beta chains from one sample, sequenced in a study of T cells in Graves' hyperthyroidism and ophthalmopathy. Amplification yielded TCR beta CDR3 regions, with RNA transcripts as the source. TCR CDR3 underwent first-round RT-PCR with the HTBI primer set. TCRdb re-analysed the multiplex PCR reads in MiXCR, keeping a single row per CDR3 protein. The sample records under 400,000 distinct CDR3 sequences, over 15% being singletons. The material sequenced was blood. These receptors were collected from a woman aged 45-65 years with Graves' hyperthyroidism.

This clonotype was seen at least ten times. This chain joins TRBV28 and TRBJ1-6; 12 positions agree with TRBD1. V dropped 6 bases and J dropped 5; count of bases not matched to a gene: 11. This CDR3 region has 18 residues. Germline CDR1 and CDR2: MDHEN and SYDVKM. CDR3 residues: CASRTGTGGFGDNSPLHF. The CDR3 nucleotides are TGTGCCAGCAGGACCGGGACAGGGGGCTTCGGGGATAATTCACCCCTCCACTTT. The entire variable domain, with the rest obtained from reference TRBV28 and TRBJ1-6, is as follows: DVKVTQSSRYLVKRTGEKVFLECVQDMDHENMFWYRQDPGLGLRLIYFSYDVKMKEKGDIPEGYSVSREKKERFSLILESASTNQTSMYLCASRTGTGGFGDNSPLHFGNGTRLTVT.

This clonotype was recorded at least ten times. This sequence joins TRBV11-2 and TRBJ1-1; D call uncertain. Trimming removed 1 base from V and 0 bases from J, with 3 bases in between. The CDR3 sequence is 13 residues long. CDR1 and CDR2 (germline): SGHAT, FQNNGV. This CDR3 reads CASSLGLNTEAFF. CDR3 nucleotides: TGTGCCAGCAGCTTAGGGCTGAACACTGAAGCTTTCTTT.

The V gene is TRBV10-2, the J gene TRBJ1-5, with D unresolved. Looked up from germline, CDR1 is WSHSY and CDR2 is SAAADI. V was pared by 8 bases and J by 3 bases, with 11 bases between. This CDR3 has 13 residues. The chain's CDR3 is CASQDGYNQPQHF. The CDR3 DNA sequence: TGCGCCAGCCAGGACGGCTACAATCAGCCCCAGCATTTT.

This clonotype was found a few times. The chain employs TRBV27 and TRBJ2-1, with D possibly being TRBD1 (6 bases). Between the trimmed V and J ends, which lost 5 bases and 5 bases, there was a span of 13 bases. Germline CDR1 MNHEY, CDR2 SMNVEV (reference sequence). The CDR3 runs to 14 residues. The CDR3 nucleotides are TGTGCCAGCAGTCCCGGGACACCAAACAATGAGCAGTTCTTC. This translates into CASSPGTPNNEQFF.

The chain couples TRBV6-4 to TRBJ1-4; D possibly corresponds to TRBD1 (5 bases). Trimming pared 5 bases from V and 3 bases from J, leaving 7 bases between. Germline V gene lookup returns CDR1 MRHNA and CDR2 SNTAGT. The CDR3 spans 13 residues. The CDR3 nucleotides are TGTGCCAGCAGTCGACAGCCTAATGAAAAACTGTTTTTT. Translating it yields CASSRQPNEKLFF.

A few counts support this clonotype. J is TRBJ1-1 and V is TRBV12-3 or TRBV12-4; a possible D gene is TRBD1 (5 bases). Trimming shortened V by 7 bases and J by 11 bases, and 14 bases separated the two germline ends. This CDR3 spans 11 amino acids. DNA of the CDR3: TGTGCCAGCACCCCCGGTGGGACGGCTTTCTTT. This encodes CASTPGGTAFF.

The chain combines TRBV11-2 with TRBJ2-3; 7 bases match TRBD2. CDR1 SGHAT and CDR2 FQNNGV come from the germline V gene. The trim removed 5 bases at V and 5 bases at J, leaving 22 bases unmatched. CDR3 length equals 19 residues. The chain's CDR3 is CASSPRAGRAGFYIDTQYF. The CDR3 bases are TGTGCCAGCAGCCCCAGGGCCGGGCGAGCGGGGTTCTACATAGATACGCAGTATTTT.

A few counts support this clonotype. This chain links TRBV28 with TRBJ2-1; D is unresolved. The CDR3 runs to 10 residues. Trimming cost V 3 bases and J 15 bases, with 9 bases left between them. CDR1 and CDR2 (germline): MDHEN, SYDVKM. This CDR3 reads CASSLGQMFF. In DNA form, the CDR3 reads TGTGCCAGCAGTTTGGGCCAGATGTTCTTC.

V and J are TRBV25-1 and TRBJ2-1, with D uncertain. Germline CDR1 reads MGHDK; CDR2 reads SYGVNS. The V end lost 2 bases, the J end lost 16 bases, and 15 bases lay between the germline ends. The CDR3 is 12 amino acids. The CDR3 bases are TGTGCCAGCAGTGAAGGGGTGGGTGTCTACTTCTTC. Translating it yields CASSEGVGVYFF.

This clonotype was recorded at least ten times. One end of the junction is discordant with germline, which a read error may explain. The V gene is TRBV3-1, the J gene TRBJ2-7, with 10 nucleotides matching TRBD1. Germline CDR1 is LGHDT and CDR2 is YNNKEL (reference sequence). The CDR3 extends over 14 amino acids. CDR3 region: CASSQGTGAYEQYF. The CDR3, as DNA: TGCGCCAGCAGCCAGGGGACAGGGGCCTACGAGCAGTACTTC.